The present T cell receptor beta chain was sequenced within a study of vaccination and CD4 T cells after COVID-19. Study-wide findings and caveats: Only post-vaccination samples contained a median approximately 86% of the reactive clones in convalescent patients. Vaccine-specific clones numbering 304 of 307 showed spike mono-reactivity in convalescent patients.

Described treatment: roughly 11-day PBMC culture with coronavirus spike peptide pools or control peptides (ViraFEST assay). Once peptide pools had expanded antigen-specific T cells, ViraFEST sequenced TCRs. The dates of positive PCR tests extended from March through December 2020 and came before the US Alpha, Beta and Delta variants. Worth noting for this clonotype: Its antigen is undetermined.

An Oncomine TCR Beta short-read assay was used to sequence the DNA from cultured CD4+ T cells. Via MiXCR, TCRdb re-called the PCR reads, giving one row per CDR3 protein. The profile shows around 20,000 distinct CDR3 sequences, approximately 46% of them singletons. The sample here was CD4+ T cells from blood, cultured in vitro, taken before SARS-CoV-2 vaccination. This TCR was recovered from a human donor who had recovered from COVID-19.

The CDR3 reads CSADRVTNEKLFF. As DNA, the CDR3 is TGCAGTGCAGACAGGGTCACTAATGAAAAACTGTTTTTT. The chain joins TRBV20-1 to TRBJ1-4, with 7 bases aligning to TRBD1. V was clipped by 6 bases and J by 2 bases; unmatched bases: 3. The CDR3 has 13 amino acids. Germline values: CDR1 DFQATT, CDR2 SNEGSKA (reference sequence).